These 8 T cell receptor beta chains originate from one sample sequenced in a study of cytotoxic CD8 clonotypes in ibrutinib-treated CLL. Here immunoSEQ multiplex PCR was the method, and the copy in TCRdb shows in-frame clones only, minus some. The data contain about 150,000 clones, 76% of them seen just once; the ten biggest clones take up around 4.9%. Sequenced material: PBMCs, taken after 24 months of ibrutinib treatment. The source of these receptors is a human donor with chronic lymphocytic leukemia.

V usage is TRBV7-2 and J usage is TRBJ2-5; D is undetermined. Germline CDR1 reads SGHTA; CDR2 reads FQGNSA. This CDR3 spans 12 amino acids. V was shortened by 5 bases and J by 7 bases, with 11 bases between the two germline ends. This CDR3 is CASSPVGGTQYF. For the CDR3, the DNA is TGTGCCAGCAGCCCCGTCGGCGGGACCCAGTACTTC.

The J gene is TRBJ1-2, the V gene TRBV9; perhaps TRBD1 as D (6 bases). There are 13 residues in the CDR3. Germline CDR1 and CDR2: SGDLS and YYNGEE. Trimming stripped 7 bases from V and 3 bases from J, with 13 bases between. Here the CDR3 DNA reads TGTGCCAGCGCCGGGACATCTGACTATGGCTACACCTTC. It codes for CASAGTSDYGYTF.

This clone has a single count. This chain connects TRBV9 to TRBJ2-3; 8 bases map to TRBD2. V was clipped by 0 bases and J by 4 bases; unmatched bases: 4. Germline CDR1 and CDR2: SGDLS and YYNGEE. The CDR3 extends over 15 amino acids. The DNA of the CDR3 is TGTGCCAGCAGCGTAGTCGGGAGGGCGCCAGATACGCAGTATTTT. Amino acid sequence: CASSVVGRAPDTQYF.

The V call is TRBV10-3, the J call TRBJ1-6, with 7 bases aligning to TRBD1. Germline CDR1 ENHRY, CDR2 SYGVKD. The CDR3 extends over 15 amino acids. V was clipped by 8 bases and J by 9 bases; unmatched bases: 13. Here the CDR3 reads CAIGTDRERISPLHF. CDR3 coding DNA: TGTGCCATCGGGACCGACAGGGAACGGATTTCACCCCTCCACTTT.

This clone has only a few counts. The rearrangement joins TRBV30 to TRBJ1-1; D remains ambiguous. This CDR3 contains 13 residues. Trimming took 0 bases from V and 12 from J, leaving 17 bases between them. Germline CDR1 GTSNPN, CDR2 SVGIG (reference sequence). The CDR3 nucleotides read TGTGCCTGGAGTGTAAGGATAGGCAAGGGAACTTTCTTT. It specifies CAWSVRIGKGTFF. Looking up the rest from reference TRBV30 and TRBJ1-1 gives the full variable domain: SQTIHQWPATLVQPVGSPLSLECTVEGTSNPNLYWYRQAAGRGLQLLFYSVGIGQISSEVPQNLSASRPQDRQFILSSKKLLLSDSGFYLCAWSVRIGKGTFFGQGTRLTVV.

V is TRBV6-4 and J is TRBJ1-1; D possibly corresponds to TRBD1 (6 bases). CDR3 length equals 15 residues. CDR1 MRHNA and CDR2 SNTAGT come from the germline V gene. Trimming pared 2 bases from V and 4 bases from J, leaving 14 bases between. In DNA form, the CDR3 reads TGTGCCAGCAGTGACCAAGTGGGGGGCATCACTGAAGCTTTCTTT. Amino acid sequence: CASSDQVGGITEAFF.

The CDR3 here is CASSPTAVGAFF. CDR3 in DNA: TGTGCCAGCAGCCCGACTGCAGTAGGAGCTTTCTTT. V and J are TRBV7-8 and TRBJ1-1; D not certain. The V end was cut by 5 bases, the J end by 10 bases, with 14 bases between. Germline V lookup: CDR1 SGHVS, CDR2 FQNEAQ. The CDR3 is 12 amino acids.

As concerns this clone: The junction departs from germline at one end; a sequencing error may be responsible. The rearrangement joins TRBV2 to TRBJ2-7; D gene ambiguous. This CDR3 has 12 amino acids. Germline V gene data show CDR1 as SNHLY and CDR2 as FYNNEI. CDR3 sequence reads: CASSEIRDGLDF. The CDR3 region has the DNA TGTGCCAGCAGTGAGATCCGAGACGGGCTGGACTTC.